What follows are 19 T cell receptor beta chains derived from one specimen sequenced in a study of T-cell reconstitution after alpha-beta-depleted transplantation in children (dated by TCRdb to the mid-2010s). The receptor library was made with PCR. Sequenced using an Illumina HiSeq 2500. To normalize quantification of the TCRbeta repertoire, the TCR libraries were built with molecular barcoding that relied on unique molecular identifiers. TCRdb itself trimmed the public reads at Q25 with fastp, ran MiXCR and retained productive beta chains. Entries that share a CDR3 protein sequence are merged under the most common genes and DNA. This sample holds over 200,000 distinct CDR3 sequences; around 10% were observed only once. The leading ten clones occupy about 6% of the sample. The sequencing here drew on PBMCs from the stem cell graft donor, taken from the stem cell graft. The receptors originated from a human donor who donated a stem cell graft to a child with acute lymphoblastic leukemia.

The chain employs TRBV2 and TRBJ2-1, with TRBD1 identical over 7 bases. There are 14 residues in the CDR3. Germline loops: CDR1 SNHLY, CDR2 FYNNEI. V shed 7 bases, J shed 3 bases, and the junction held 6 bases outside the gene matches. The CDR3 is CASKGQRNYNEQFF. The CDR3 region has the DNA TGTGCCAGCAAGGGACAGCGAAACTACAATGAGCAGTTCTTC.

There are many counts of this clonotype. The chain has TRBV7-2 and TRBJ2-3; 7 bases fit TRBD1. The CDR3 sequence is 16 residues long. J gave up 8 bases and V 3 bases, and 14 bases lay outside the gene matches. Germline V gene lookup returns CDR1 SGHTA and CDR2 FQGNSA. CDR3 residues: CASSLGPGTVFGTQYF. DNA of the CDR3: TGTGCCAGCAGCTTGGGCCCCGGGACAGTATTTGGTACGCAGTATTTT.

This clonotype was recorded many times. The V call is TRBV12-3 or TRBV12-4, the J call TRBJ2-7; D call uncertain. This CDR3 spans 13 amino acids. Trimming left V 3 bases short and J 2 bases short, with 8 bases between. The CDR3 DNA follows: TGTGCCAGCAGTTTTAGACAAACCTACGAGCAGTACTTC. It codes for CASSFRQTYEQYF.

The CDR3 nucleotides read TGTGCCAGCAGCCCCAAGGGGGGGCACTATGAGCAGTTCTTC. Translation gives CASSPKGGHYEQFF. The chain joins TRBV7-9 to TRBJ2-1, with TRBD2 as a possible D gene (7 bases). Germline assignment: CDR1 SEHNR and CDR2 FQNEAQ (reference sequence). CDR3 size: 14 residues. Trimming pared 5 bases from V and 8 bases from J, leaving 16 bases between.

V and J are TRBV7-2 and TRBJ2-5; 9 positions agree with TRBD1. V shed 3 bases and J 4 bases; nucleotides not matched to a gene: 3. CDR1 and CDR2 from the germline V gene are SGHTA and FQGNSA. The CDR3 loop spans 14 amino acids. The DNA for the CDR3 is TGTGCCAGCAGCTTCACAGGGGGCAGAGAGACCCAGTACTTC. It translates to CASSFTGGRETQYF. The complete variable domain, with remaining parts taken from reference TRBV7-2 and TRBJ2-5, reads GAGVSQSPSNKVTEKGKDVELRCDPISGHTALYWYRQSLGQGLEFLIYFQGNSAPDKSGLPSDRFSAERTGGSVSTLTIQRTQQEDSAVYLCASSFTGGRETQYFGPGTRLLVL.

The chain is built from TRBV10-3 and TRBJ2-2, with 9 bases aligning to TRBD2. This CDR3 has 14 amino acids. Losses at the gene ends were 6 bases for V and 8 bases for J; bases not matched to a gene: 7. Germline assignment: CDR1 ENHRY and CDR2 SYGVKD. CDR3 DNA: TGTGCCATCAGCCGCGGGACTAGCTGGGGGGAGCTGTTTTTT. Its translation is CAISRGTSWGELFF.

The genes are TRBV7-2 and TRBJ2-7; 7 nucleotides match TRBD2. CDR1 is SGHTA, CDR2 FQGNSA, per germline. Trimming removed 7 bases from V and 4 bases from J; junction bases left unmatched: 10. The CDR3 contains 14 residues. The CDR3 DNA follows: TGTGCCAGCATAGATAGGACTAGTGGGTACGAGCAGTACTTC. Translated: CASIDRTSGYEQYF.

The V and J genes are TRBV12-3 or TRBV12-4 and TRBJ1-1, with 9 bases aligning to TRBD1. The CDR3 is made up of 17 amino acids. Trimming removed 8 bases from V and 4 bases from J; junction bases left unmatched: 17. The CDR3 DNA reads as TGTGCCAGCGGTCCCGGGGGAGGGTTGACAGGGGGCACTGAAGCTTTCTTT. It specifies CASGPGGGLTGGTEAFF.

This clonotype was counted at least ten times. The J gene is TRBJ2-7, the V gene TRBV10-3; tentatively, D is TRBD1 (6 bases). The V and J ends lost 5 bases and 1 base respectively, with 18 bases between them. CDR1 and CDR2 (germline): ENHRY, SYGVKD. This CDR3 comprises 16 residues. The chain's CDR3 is CAISPREWGRSYEQYF. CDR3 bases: TGTGCCATCAGTCCCCGAGAGTGGGGGCGATCCTACGAGCAGTACTTC.

In DNA form, the CDR3 reads TGTGCCAGCAAGGCATTCTCACACGAGCAGTACTTC. This codes for CASKAFSHEQYF. This chain links TRBV27 with TRBJ2-7, with D unresolved. V was trimmed by 7 bases and J by 5 bases, leaving 12 bases between them. The germline V gene encodes CDR1 MNHEY and CDR2 SMNVEV (reference sequence). The CDR3 extends over 12 amino acids.

CDR3 DNA sequence: TGTGCCAGCAGCTTGGCCGGGGTCGGGACCCAGTACTTC. Translated: CASSLAGVGTQYF. The chain links TRBV5-4 to TRBJ2-5; the D gene is possibly TRBD2 (5 bases). V dropped 0 bases and J dropped 7 bases, with 10 bases sitting between them. The CDR3 runs to 13 residues. Germline V lookup: CDR1 SGHNT, CDR2 YYREEE (reference sequence).

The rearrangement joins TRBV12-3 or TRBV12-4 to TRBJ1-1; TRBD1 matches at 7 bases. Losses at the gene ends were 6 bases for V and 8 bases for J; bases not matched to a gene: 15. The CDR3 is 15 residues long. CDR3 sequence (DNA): TGTGCCAGCAGGACCCGATTGACAGGGAGGGAGGAAGCTTTCTTT. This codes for CASRTRLTGREEAFF.

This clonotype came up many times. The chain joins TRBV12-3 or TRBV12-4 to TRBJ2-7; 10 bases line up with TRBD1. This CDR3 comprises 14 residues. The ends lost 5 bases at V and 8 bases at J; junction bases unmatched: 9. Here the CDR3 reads CASSRTGTGEKQYF. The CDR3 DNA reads TGTGCCAGCAGTCGCACCGGGACAGGGGAAAAGCAGTACTTC.

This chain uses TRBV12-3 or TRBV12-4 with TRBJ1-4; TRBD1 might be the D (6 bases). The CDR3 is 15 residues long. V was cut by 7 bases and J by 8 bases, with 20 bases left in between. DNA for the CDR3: TGTGCCAGCACCCTAACCGCAGGGGCCGGGGAAAAACTGTTTTTT. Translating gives CASTLTAGAGEKLFF.

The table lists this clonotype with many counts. The CDR3, as DNA: TGTGCCACCACAGCCTCAGAAAGGGGCACTGAAGCTTTCTTT. This gives the protein CATTASERGTEAFF. J is TRBJ1-1 and V is TRBV6-5; maybe TRBD1 (5 bases). V was shortened by 10 bases and J by 4 bases, with 19 bases between the two germline ends. The CDR3 totals 14 residues. Germline V CDR1 and CDR2: MNHEY, SVGAGI.

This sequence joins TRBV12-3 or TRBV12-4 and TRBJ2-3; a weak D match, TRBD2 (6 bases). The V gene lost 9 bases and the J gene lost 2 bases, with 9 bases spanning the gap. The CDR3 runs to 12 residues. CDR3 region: CASSGVTDTQYF. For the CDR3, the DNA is TGTGCCAGTTCGGGGGTCACAGATACGCAGTATTTT.

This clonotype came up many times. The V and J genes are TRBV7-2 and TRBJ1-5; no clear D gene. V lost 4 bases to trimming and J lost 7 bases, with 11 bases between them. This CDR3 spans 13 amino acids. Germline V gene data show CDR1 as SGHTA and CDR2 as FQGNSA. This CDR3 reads CASSSQVRQPQHF. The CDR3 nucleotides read TGTGCCAGCAGCTCCCAGGTTCGACAGCCCCAGCATTTT. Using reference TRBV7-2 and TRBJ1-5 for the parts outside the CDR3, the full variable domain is GAGVSQSPSNKVTEKGKDVELRCDPISGHTALYWYRQSLGQGLEFLIYFQGNSAPDKSGLPSDRFSAERTGGSVSTLTIQRTQQEDSAVYLCASSSQVRQPQHFGDGTRLSIL.

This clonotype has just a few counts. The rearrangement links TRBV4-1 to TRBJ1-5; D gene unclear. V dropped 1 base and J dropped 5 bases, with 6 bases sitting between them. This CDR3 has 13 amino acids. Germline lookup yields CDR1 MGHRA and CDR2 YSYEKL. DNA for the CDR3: TGCGCCAGCAGCCAAGCTCAGTATCAGCCCCAGCATTTT. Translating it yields CASSQAQYQPQHF.

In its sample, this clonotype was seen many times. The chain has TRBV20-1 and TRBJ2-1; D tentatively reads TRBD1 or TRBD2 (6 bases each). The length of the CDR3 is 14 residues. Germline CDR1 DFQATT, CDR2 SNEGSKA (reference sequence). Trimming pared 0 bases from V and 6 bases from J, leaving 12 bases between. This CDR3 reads CSARDPGARNEQFF. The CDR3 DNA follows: TGCAGTGCTAGAGACCCGGGGGCTCGCAATGAGCAGTTCTTC.